The clone carrying this TCR beta chain turned up a few times. The data were taken from a study of patients and donors after allogeneic stem cell transplantation. TCRdb independently ran MiXCR on the RT-PCR reads; one entry per CDR3 protein. The sample shows hundreds of thousands of distinct CDR3 sequences, 15% to 20% of them seen only once. Germline V lookup: CDR1 SNHLY, CDR2 FYNNEI. V lost 0 bases and J 8 bases, leaving 20 bases between the germline ends. The CDR3 has 17 residues. The chain combines TRBV2 with TRBJ2-1; D is perhaps TRBD1 or TRBD2 (5 bases each). The specimen sequenced was blood, either unsorted or a sorted T cell fraction (not recorded which). The clonotype comes from a human donor who was either an allogeneic HSCT recipient or a stem cell or donor lymphocyte infusion donor (not recorded which). It is not recorded whose cells these are; they may come from a transplant donor. The CDR3 is CASSEAGYGTPGDEQFF. Here the CDR3 DNA reads TGTGCCAGCAGTGAAGCGGGATACGGGACCCCCGGGGATGAGCAGTTCTTC.